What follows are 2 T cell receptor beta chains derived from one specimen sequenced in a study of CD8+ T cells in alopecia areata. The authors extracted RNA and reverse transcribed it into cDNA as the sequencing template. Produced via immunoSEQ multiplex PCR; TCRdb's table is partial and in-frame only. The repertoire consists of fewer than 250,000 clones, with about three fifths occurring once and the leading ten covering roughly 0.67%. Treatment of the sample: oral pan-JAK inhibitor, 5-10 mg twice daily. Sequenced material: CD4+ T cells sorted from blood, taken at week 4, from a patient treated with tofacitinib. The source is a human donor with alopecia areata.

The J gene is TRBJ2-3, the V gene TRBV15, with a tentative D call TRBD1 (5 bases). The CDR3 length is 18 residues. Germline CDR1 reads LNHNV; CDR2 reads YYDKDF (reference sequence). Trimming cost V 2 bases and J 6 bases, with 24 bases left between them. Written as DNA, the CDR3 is TGTGCCACCAGCAGAAATCCGTCGGACGGTGGCAGGGTGGATACGCAGTATTTT. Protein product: CATSRNPSDGGRVDTQYF.

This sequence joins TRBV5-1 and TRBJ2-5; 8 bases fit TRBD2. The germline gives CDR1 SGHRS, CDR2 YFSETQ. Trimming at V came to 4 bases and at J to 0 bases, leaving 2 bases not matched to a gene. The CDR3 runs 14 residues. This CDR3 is CASSRRGDQETQYF. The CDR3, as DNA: TGCGCCAGCAGCCGGCGGGGGGACCAAGAGACCCAGTACTTC. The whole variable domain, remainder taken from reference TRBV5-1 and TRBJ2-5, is KAGVTQTPRYLIKTRGQQVTLSCSPISGHRSVSWYQQTPGQGLQFLFEYFSETQRNKGNFPGRFSGRQFSNSRSEMNVSTLELGDSALYLCASSRRGDQETQYFGPGTRLLVL.